These 3 T cell receptor beta chains were all obtained from the same sample, sequenced in a study of blood T cell dynamics during melanoma immunotherapy. The time point was: week 3, after first cycle of checkpoint inhibitor. Profiled with immunoSEQ multiplex PCR; TCRdb holds only in-frame clones, not every one. Here the sample spans 950 to 1,100 clones, 70% to 90% being singletons. Sequencing was performed on cell-free DNA from blood, taken from a patient treated with checkpoint blockade. All receptors come from a human donor with melanoma.

The chain's CDR3 is CASSTTGTAYEQYF. CDR3 nucleotides: TGTGCCAGCAGTACGACAGGGACCGCCTACGAGCAGTACTTC. V gene TRBV6-5 combines with J gene TRBJ2-7; 7 bases are shared with TRBD1. The CDR3 loop spans 14 amino acids. V lost 5 bases, J lost 2 bases, and 6 bases stayed unmatched. Germline loops: CDR1 MNHEY, CDR2 SVGAGI.

The genes are TRBV6-5 and TRBJ2-5; 8 nucleotides align to TRBD2. With the DNA end fitting TRBJ2-7 better, the J assignment may be wrong. Germline CDR1 MNHEY, CDR2 SVGAGI. The CDR3 loop spans 16 amino acids. The CDR3 reads CASSSISLGTSYEQYF. The DNA of the CDR3 is TGTGCCAGCAGTTCGATTTCCCTAGGGACTAGCTACGAGCAGTACTTC.

This rearrangement joins TRBV2 to TRBJ2-1; 8 bases align to TRBD2. The junction had 13 bases not matched to a gene; V was cut back by 8 bases and J by 7 bases. This CDR3 comprises 15 residues. CDR1 is SNHLY and CDR2 is FYNNEI in the germline V gene. CDR3 DNA sequence: TGTGCCAGCGGAGAAACCAGGGCTAGCGGGAATGAGCAGTTCTTC. The encoded protein is CASGETRASGNEQFF.